A selection of T cell receptor beta chains follows, all from one sample in a study of T cells after yellow fever vaccination. TCRdb reprocessed the 5' RACE reads via MiXCR and lists one record per CDR3 protein. Among hundreds of thousands of distinct CDR3 sequences listed, over 8% were seen once. The specimen was PBMCs, collected on the day of the first yellow fever vaccination. These receptors all come from a man aged 18 to 30 who received the YFV17D yellow fever vaccine. CDR3s include the opening cysteine and the closing phenylalanine or tryptophan. A D gene is named only where the DNA matches it firmly. Clone size is stated in some rows and not others, as once, few, many or a class when expanded.

abundance	j_gene	v_gene	d_gene	CDR3aa	CDR3nt
-	TRBJ2-7	TRBV10-3	TRBD2	CAISVIVGGIYEQYF	TGTGCCATCAGTGTAATAGTGGGAGGGATTTACGAGCAGTACTTC
many	TRBJ2-3	TRBV2	-	CASQWDPISDTQYF	TGTGCCAGCCAGTGGGACCCTATTTCAGATACGCAGTATTTT
many	TRBJ2-1	TRBV27	-	CASSSRGHEQFF	TGTGCCAGCAGTTCCAGGGGACATGAGCAGTTCTTC
few	TRBJ2-2	TRBV7-9	TRBD1	CASRRGTADGELFF	TGTGCCAGCCGACGAGGGACAGCAGACGGGGAGCTGTTTTTT
few	TRBJ1-2	TRBV18	TRBD1	CASSPQDRVDYGYTF	TGTGCCAGCTCACCACAAGACAGGGTGGACTATGGCTACACCTTC
few	TRBJ1-1	TRBV5-1	TRBD1	CASRPNTGGLTGAFF	TGCGCCAGCAGACCTAATACAGGGGGCTTAACCGGGGCTTTCTTT
-	TRBJ1-5	TRBV19	-	CASSADGQNNQPQHF	TGTGCCAGTAGTGCCGATGGACAGAACAATCAGCCCCAGCATTTT
-	TRBJ2-3	TRBV5-4	-	CASSSGRHGQTDTQYF	TGTGCCAGCAGCTCGGGGAGACATGGACAGACGGATACGCAGTATTTT
many	TRBJ1-6	TRBV10-3	-	CATSEVRAGSPLHF	TGTGCCACGTCTGAGGTCAGAGCCGGTTCACCCCTCCACTTT
-	TRBJ2-1	TRBV28	-	CASTGGLYNEQFF	TGTGCCAGCACCGGGGGCCTCTACAATGAGCAGTTCTTC
many	TRBJ2-1	TRBV12-3/TRBV12-4	-	CASSLESQVYNEQFF	TGTGCCAGCAGTTTAGAGAGCCAGGTTTACAATGAGCAGTTCTTC
-	TRBJ2-1	TRBV7-2	-	CASSLVSYSGGEQFF	TGTGCCAGCAGCTTAGTTTCTTACTCTGGAGGTGAGCAGTTCTTC
few	TRBJ2-1	TRBV7-3	TRBD2	CASSPTSGGYGGEQFF	TGTGCCAGCAGCCCGACTAGCGGGGGGTATGGAGGTGAGCAGTTCTTC
-	TRBJ1-6	TRBV6-5	-	CASSYSRFGSPLHF	TGTGCCAGCAGTTACTCGAGGTTCGGATCACCCCTCCACTTT
-	TRBJ1-2	TRBV4-3	-	CASSQEPGWMDGYTF	TGCGCCAGCAGCCAAGAGCCGGGTTGGATGGATGGCTACACCTTC
-	TRBJ1-6	TRBV5-1	-	CASRGEGWGSPLHF	TGCGCCAGCCGAGGGGAAGGTTGGGGTTCACCCCTCCACTTT
-	TRBJ1-5	TRBV4-1	-	CASSQVKGNQPQHF	TGCGCCAGCAGCCAAGTAAAGGGCAATCAGCCCCAGCATTTT
few	TRBJ1-2	TRBV7-9	TRBD1	CASSRRGLYYGYTF	TGTGCCAGCAGCCGCAGGGGGCTTTACTATGGCTACACCTTC
-	TRBJ2-1	TRBV20-1	TRBD2	CSAAGTSVDEQFF	TGCAGTGCCGCCGGGACTAGCGTCGATGAGCAGTTCTTC
few	TRBJ2-1	TRBV6-1	-	CASSRRLGSYNEQFF	TGTGCCAGCAGCCGTAGGCTCGGCTCCTACAATGAGCAGTTCTTC
-	TRBJ1-5	TRBV9	-	CASSASQGEDNQPQHF	TGTGCCAGCAGCGCATCACAGGGTGAGGACAATCAGCCCCAGCATTTT
-	TRBJ1-6	TRBV25-1	-	CASSLGSAPLHF	TGTGCCAGCAGTCTAGGGAGCGCACCCCTCCACTTT
-	TRBJ1-5	TRBV4-3	-	CASSPDRLNSNQPQHF	TGCGCCAGCAGTCCGGACAGACTCAATAGCAATCAGCCCCAGCATTTT
few	TRBJ2-7	TRBV2	-	CASSENEGREQYF	TGTGCCAGCAGTGAAAACGAGGGCCGGGAGCAGTACTTC
few	TRBJ2-1	TRBV7-2	TRBD2	CASSFLAGGAYNEQFF	TGTGCCAGCAGCTTCTTAGCGGGGGGGGCCTACAATGAGCAGTTCTTC
many	TRBJ2-3	TRBV5-1	-	CASSLGAEDTQYF	TGCGCCAGCAGCTTGGGGGCGGAAGATACGCAGTATTTT
-	TRBJ1-1	TRBV29-1	TRBD1	CSVGSTGVPTEAFF	TGCAGCGTAGGAAGTACAGGGGTACCCACTGAAGCTTTCTTT
-	TRBJ2-5	TRBV5-1	-	CASSLQGHLRETQYF	TGCGCCAGCAGCTTGCAGGGGCACCTCCGGGAGACCCAGTACTTC
few	TRBJ1-5	TRBV12-3/TRBV12-4	-	CASTKAGNGNQPQHF	TGTGCCAGCACAAAAGCGGGGAATGGCAATCAGCCCCAGCATTTT
few	TRBJ2-3	TRBV3-1	TRBD2	CASSGAGYRDGHTDTQYF	TGTGCCAGCAGCGGAGCGGGATACCGGGACGGACACACAGATACGCAGTATTTT
-	TRBJ2-3	TRBV5-1	TRBD2	CASRMSSGGYTDTQYF	TGCGCCAGCAGAATGTCTAGCGGGGGATACACAGATACGCAGTATTTT
few	TRBJ2-1	TRBV19	TRBD2	CASNRVGAGGNNEQFF	TGTGCCAGTAACCGGGTAGGAGCGGGGGGTAACAATGAGCAGTTCTTC
-	TRBJ1-3	TRBV14	-	CASSQGVGGNTIYF	TGTGCCAGCAGCCAAGGGGTGGGTGGAAACACCATATATTTT
few	TRBJ1-1	TRBV6-1	TRBD1	CASSRSRGPGTEAFF	TGTGCCAGCAGTAGATCTAGGGGGCCGGGCACTGAAGCTTTCTTT
many	TRBJ2-7	TRBV7-2	TRBD1	CASSRQGTYEQYF	TGTGCCAGCAGCCGACAGGGGACCTACGAGCAGTACTTC
few	TRBJ2-3	TRBV11-2	TRBD2	CASAQSLAGGPYEIDTQYF	TGTGCCAGCGCTCAATCCCTAGCGGGGGGGCCGTATGAGATAGATACGCAGTATTTT
few	TRBJ1-3	TRBV20-1	-	CSANRAGNTIYF	TGCAGCGCTAACAGGGCAGGAAACACCATATATTTT